What follows are 11 T cell receptor beta chains derived from one specimen sequenced in a study of post-analysis software for immune sequencing data. Researchers reported that TCR beta cDNA libraries carried unique molecular identifiers. From the PCR reads, TCRdb called clonotypes with MiXCR, one entry per CDR3 protein. The data contain hundreds of thousands of distinct CDR3 sequences, about 40% of them singletons. These TCRs' antigens remain unknown. Study conclusions and caveats: Comparison of patients with controls showed five TRBV segments more frequent in patients, TRBV5-6, TRBV5-1 and TRBV20-1 among them.

Input material: blood. Source of these receptors: a girl between 5 and 17 years old with multiple sclerosis.

The rearrangement links TRBV7-2 to TRBJ2-3, with D possibly TRBD2 on 7 matching bases. CDR3 size: 17 residues. CDR1 and CDR2 from the germline V gene are SGHTA and FQGNSA. V lost 5 bases and J lost 2, with 20 bases in between. CDR3 residues: CASSPFVLGGVTDTQYF. In nucleotides, the CDR3 is TGTGCCAGCAGCCCCTTCGTACTAGGGGGGGTCACAGATACGCAGTATTTT. Drawing the rest from reference TRBV7-2 and TRBJ2-3, the complete variable domain is GAGVSQSPSNKVTEKGKDVELRCDPISGHTALYWYRQSLGQGLEFLIYFQGNSAPDKSGLPSDRFSAERTGGSVSTLTIQRTQQEDSAVYLCASSPFVLGGVTDTQYFGPGTRLTVL.

The genes are TRBV10-3 and TRBJ1-2; TRBD1 agrees at 8 bases. Trimming cost V 2 bases and J 5 bases; bases outside gene matches: 10. CDR1 and CDR2 from the germline V gene are ENHRY and SYGVKD. CDR3 length: 16 residues. The chain's CDR3 is CAISEPSQGALYGYTF. CDR3 bases: TGTGCCATCAGTGAGCCCAGCCAGGGGGCTCTTTATGGCTACACCTTC.

The chain uses TRBV11-2 and TRBJ2-3, with 13 positions matching TRBD2. This CDR3 comprises 18 residues. Germline assignment: CDR1 SGHAT and CDR2 FQNNGV. Trimming took 5 bases from V and 5 from J; bases not matched to a gene: 13. The CDR3: CASSRRGTSGEREDTQYF. In DNA, the CDR3 is TGTGCCAGCAGCAGGCGAGGGACTAGCGGGGAAAGAGAAGATACGCAGTATTTT.

The sample holds many counts of this clonotype. DNA of the CDR3: TGTGCCAGCAGTGACGGGACTAGCAGCACAGATACGCAGTATTTT. This encodes CASSDGTSSTDTQYF. The chain employs TRBV6-4 and TRBJ2-3, with 9 bases matching TRBD2. Germline CDR1 reads MRHNA; CDR2 reads SNTAGT. CDR3 length: 15 residues. Trimming at V came to 2 bases and at J to 0 bases, leaving 0 bases not matched to a gene.

The V gene is TRBV3-1, the J gene TRBJ1-2; D remains ambiguous. Trimming removed 3 bases from V and 4 bases from J, with 12 bases in between. Per germline, CDR1 LGHDT and CDR2 YNNKEL (reference sequence). CDR3 length equals 14 residues. CDR3 nucleotides: TGTGCCAGCAGCCATCTAAGGACGGTCTATGGCTACACCTTC. As protein: CASSHLRTVYGYTF.

This clonotype was detected only a few times. The V and J genes are TRBV6-5 and TRBJ1-2; D is uncertain. V gave up 0 bases and J gave up 7 bases, with 12 bases separating them. The CDR3 runs 14 residues. The V gene's germline CDR1 is MNHEY and CDR2 SVGAGI. CDR3 in amino acids: CASSYSVQFGGYTF. The DNA for the CDR3 is TGTGCCAGCAGTTACTCGGTTCAGTTTGGTGGCTACACCTTC.

The sample holds one count of this clonotype. J is TRBJ1-2 and V is TRBV20-1; unclear D gene. V was cut by 3 bases and J by 5 bases, with 7 bases left in between. Per germline, CDR1 DFQATT and CDR2 SNEGSKA (reference sequence). The CDR3 consists of 11 residues. CDR3 nucleotide sequence: TGCAGTGCTAGTGACCTTTATGGCTACACCTTC. Protein sequence: CSASDLYGYTF.

This clonotype has more than one count but fewer than ten. The rearrangement links TRBV12-3 or TRBV12-4 to TRBJ2-1; unclear D gene. Trimming shortened V by 4 bases and J by 10 bases, and 11 bases separated the two germline ends. The CDR3 length is 12 residues. The CDR3 region has the DNA TGTGCCAGCAGTTCAAAAGGATGGGAGCAGTTCTTC. Translating it yields CASSSKGWEQFF.

Of note for this clonotype: Germline is not matched at one junction end, which may reflect a read error. The chain uses TRBV12-3 or TRBV12-4 and TRBJ2-5; the match to TRBD2 covers 9 bases. The CDR3 is made up of 19 amino acids. Here the CDR3 reads CASSLPTFRRAGGQEAQYF. CDR3 sequence (DNA): TGTGCCAGCAGTTTACCGACCTTTCGACGAGCGGGAGGACAAGAGGCCCAGTACTTC.

V gene TRBV20-1 combines with J gene TRBJ2-5; the D is unclear. V was clipped by 8 bases and J by 3 bases, with 13 bases between them. The CDR3 extends over 12 amino acids. Germline V gene lookup returns CDR1 DFQATT and CDR2 SNEGSKA (reference sequence). The CDR3, as DNA: TGCAGTCCTAATCCAAGGGAAGAGACCCAGTACTTC. Protein product: CSPNPREETQYF.

The chain joins TRBV15 to TRBJ1-5; possible D gene TRBD1, 5 bases. Germline V CDR1 and CDR2: LNHNV, YYDKDF (reference sequence). Between the trimmed V and J ends, which lost 5 bases and 4 bases, there was a span of 15 bases. This CDR3 is built from 15 residues. The CDR3 DNA reads as TGTGCCACCAGCCGCGCAGGGAGGGTAAATCAGCCCCAGCATTTT. Translated: CATSRAGRVNQPQHF.